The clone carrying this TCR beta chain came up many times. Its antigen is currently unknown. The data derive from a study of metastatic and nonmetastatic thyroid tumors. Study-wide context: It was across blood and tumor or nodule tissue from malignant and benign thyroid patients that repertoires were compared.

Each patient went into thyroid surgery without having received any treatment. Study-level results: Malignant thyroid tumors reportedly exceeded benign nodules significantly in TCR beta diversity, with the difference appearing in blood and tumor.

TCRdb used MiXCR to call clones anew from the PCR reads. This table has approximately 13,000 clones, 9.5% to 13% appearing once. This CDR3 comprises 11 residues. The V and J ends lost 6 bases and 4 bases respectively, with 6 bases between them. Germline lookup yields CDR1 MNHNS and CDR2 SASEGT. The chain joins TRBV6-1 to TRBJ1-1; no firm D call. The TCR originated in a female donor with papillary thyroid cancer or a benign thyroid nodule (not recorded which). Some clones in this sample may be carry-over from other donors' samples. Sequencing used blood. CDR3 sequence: CASRGGTEAFF. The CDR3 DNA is TGTGCCAGCAGAGGCGGCACTGAAGCTTTCTTT.